What follows are 27 T cell receptor beta chains derived from one specimen sequenced in a study of identical twins. TCRdb re-derived calls from the 5' RACE reads in MiXCR, one entry per CDR3 protein. The sample records around 1.7 million distinct CDR3 sequences, about 32% being singletons. The sample was cord blood. These receptors came from a newborn girl in good health.

This clonotype was seen a handful of times. This chain uses TRBV2 with TRBJ2-1; 11 nucleotides match TRBD2. V gave up 7 bases and J gave up 0 bases; unmatched junction bases: 2. The V gene's germline CDR1 is SNHLY and CDR2 FYNNEI. The CDR3 consists of 15 residues. CDR3 nucleotides: TGTGCCAGCATGGGGACTAGCGGCTCCTACAATGAGCAGTTCTTC. It codes for CASMGTSGSYNEQFF.

The table lists this clonotype with a few counts. The CDR3 DNA sequence: TGTGCCAGCAGCTTAGCGGCGGGCCATGGGGATGAGCAGTTCTTC. This translates into CASSLAAGHGDEQFF. The rearrangement joins TRBV7-9 to TRBJ2-1, with D perhaps TRBD2 (5 bases). Germline loops: CDR1 SEHNR, CDR2 FQNEAQ (reference sequence). There are 15 residues in the CDR3. The ends were cut back, 0 bases at V and 8 bases at J, with 14 bases in the middle.

This chain joins TRBV2 and TRBJ2-1, with D possibly being TRBD1 (6 bases). Looked up from germline, CDR1 is SNHLY and CDR2 is FYNNEI. Trimming removed 6 bases at V and 7 bases at J, with 31 bases between. The CDR3 contains 19 residues. CDR3 in amino acids: CASSETGRSLGPTGNEQFF. CDR3 nucleotides: TGTGCCAGCAGCGAAACCGGGCGTAGCTTAGGACCTACAGGGAATGAGCAGTTCTTC.

This clonotype was seen only a few times. V usage is TRBV11-2 and J usage is TRBJ2-1, with 10 positions matching TRBD2. The J call may be faulty, since TRBJ2-7 better matches the DNA end. There are 16 residues in the CDR3. Germline CDR1 SGHAT, CDR2 FQNNGV. CDR3 region: CASSSLAGARYNEQYF. CDR3 sequence (DNA): TGTGCCAGCAGCTCTCTAGCGGGGGCGCGCTACAATGAGCAGTACTTC.

This clonotype has a single count. The chain uses TRBV7-9 and TRBJ2-7; D is possibly TRBD2 (6 bases). Germline-derived CDR1 and CDR2 are SEHNR and FQNEAQ (reference sequence). The CDR3 has 13 amino acids. V lost 8 bases to trimming and J lost 7 bases, with 18 bases between them. CDR3 DNA: TGTGCCAGCTTCCCTTCTAGCGTGAATGAGCAGTACTTC. This codes for CASFPSSVNEQYF.

The rearrangement links TRBV6-6 to TRBJ1-3, with unresolved D. Trimming removed 2 bases at V and 0 bases at J, with 5 bases between. Germline CDR1 is MNHNY and CDR2 is SVGAGI (reference sequence). CDR3 length: 14 residues. The CDR3 DNA reads as TGTGCCAGCAGTTACCGGAGCTCTGGAAACACCATATATTTT. This codes for CASSYRSSGNTIYF.

There are a few counts of this clonotype. The rearrangement links TRBV27 to TRBJ2-1; 10 bases are a match to TRBD1. V was clipped by 5 bases and J by 13 bases; unmatched bases: 8. CDR3 length: 13 amino acids. Germline-derived CDR1 and CDR2 are MNHEY and SMNVEV (reference sequence). CDR3 sequence: CASSDRGPRSQFF. CDR3 DNA: TGTGCCAGCAGTGACAGGGGGCCGAGGTCCCAGTTCTTC.

V and J are TRBV20-1 and TRBJ2-5; D gene unclear. With 0 bases removed from V and 1 base from J, the gap between germline ends came to 9 bases. Germline V lookup: CDR1 DFQATT, CDR2 SNEGSKA (reference sequence). This CDR3 is built from 14 residues. CDR3 sequence (DNA): TGCAGTGCTAGAGAACGGGCCGTCCAAGAGACCCAGTACTTC. It translates to CSARERAVQETQYF.

The chain recombines TRBV20-1 with TRBJ2-2; D ambiguous. CDR1 and CDR2 (germline): DFQATT, SNEGSKA (reference sequence). V was pared by 6 bases and J by 3 bases, with 5 bases between. This CDR3 comprises 11 residues. Here the CDR3 reads CSALDTGELFF. The CDR3 region has the DNA TGCAGTGCCCTCGACACCGGGGAGCTGTTTTTT.

As concerns this clonotype: A single base separates this from a much larger clone, so it may be a read error. The rearrangement uses TRBV29-1 and TRBJ1-2; the D gene is possibly TRBD1 (6 bases). Germline values: CDR1 SQVTM, CDR2 ANQGSEA. V was trimmed by 4 bases and J by 4 bases, leaving 16 bases between them. The CDR3 covers 14 residues. The CDR3 nucleotides are TGCAGCGTTGGAGTGGGGGGCGTTGGCTATGGCTACACCTTC. Translated, it gives CSVGVGGVGYGYTF. The complete variable domain, with remaining parts taken from reference TRBV29-1 and TRBJ1-2, reads SAVISQKPSRDICQRGTSLTIQCQVDSQVTMMFWYRQQPGQSLTLIATANQGSEATYESGFVIDKFPISRPNLTFSTLTVSNMSPEDSSIYLCSVGVGGVGYGYTFGSGTRLTVV.

This clonotype was counted only a few times. The V and J genes are TRBV28 and TRBJ2-7; D gene ambiguous. Germline V gene lookup returns CDR1 MDHEN and CDR2 SYDVKM. The CDR3 is 14 residues long. The V and J ends lost 3 bases and 2 bases respectively, with 11 bases between them. Written as DNA, the CDR3 is TGTGCCAGCAGTTTTTTTGGCAAACCCTACGAGCAGTACTTC. This encodes CASSFFGKPYEQYF.

V gene TRBV12-3 or TRBV12-4 combines with J gene TRBJ1-3; D is unresolved. The CDR3 consists of 14 residues. Trimming stripped 2 bases from V and 4 bases from J, with 9 bases between. CDR3 region: CASSLSRSGNTIYF. The CDR3 DNA follows: TGTGCCAGCAGTTTATCCAGGTCGGGAAACACCATATATTTT.

This clonotype came up a few times. The chain links TRBV20-1 to TRBJ2-4, with 7 bases lining up with TRBD1. The CDR3 has 14 residues. Trimming removed 3 bases from V and 1 base from J; junction bases left unmatched: 3. Germline V CDR1 and CDR2: DFQATT, SNEGSKA (reference sequence). The CDR3, as DNA: TGCAGTGCTAGTCTACAGGGGGCCAAAAACATTCAGTACTTC. It codes for CSASLQGAKNIQYF.

The J gene is TRBJ2-1, the V gene TRBV30; D perhaps matches TRBD2 (5 bases). Trimming removed 3 bases from V and 8 bases from J, with 17 bases in between. The CDR3 loop spans 14 amino acids. Germline values: CDR1 GTSNPN, CDR2 SVGIG (reference sequence). The CDR3 loop reads CAWRRVSQKDEQFF. The DNA of the CDR3 is TGTGCCTGGAGGAGGGTGAGTCAGAAGGATGAGCAGTTCTTC.

The CDR3 DNA is TGTGCCAGCAGTTTAATCTACAGGAGTGAAAAACTGTTTTTT. Its translation is CASSLIYRSEKLFF. The chain is built from TRBV27 and TRBJ1-4; D possibly corresponds to TRBD1 (5 bases). The germline V gene encodes CDR1 MNHEY and CDR2 SMNVEV (reference sequence). V lost 2 bases to trimming and J lost 7 bases, with 11 bases between them. This CDR3 is built from 14 residues.

The sample holds one count of this clonotype. The CDR3 region is CASQAGGQETQYF. CDR3 in DNA: TGTGCCAGCCAAGCGGGGGGGCAAGAGACCCAGTACTTC. The chain combines TRBV2 with TRBJ2-7; 10 bases map to TRBD2. The J call may be incorrect, as the DNA end agrees better with TRBJ2-5. Germline loops: CDR1 SNHLY, CDR2 FYNNEI. There are 13 residues in the CDR3.

V is TRBV6-5 and J is TRBJ1-1; D might be TRBD1 (6 bases). The CDR3 contains 16 residues. CDR1 MNHEY and CDR2 SVGAGI come from the germline V gene. V lost 5 bases to trimming and J lost 5 bases, with 21 bases between them. The CDR3, as DNA: TGTGCCAGCAGTCCAACCTCCAGGGGAAGGGTAACTGAAGCTTTCTTT. Protein sequence: CASSPTSRGRVTEAFF.

This clonotype came up a few times. A junction boundary mismatches the germline segment, possibly from a read error. V usage is TRBV20-1 and J usage is TRBJ2-4; 8 positions match TRBD1. Per the germline V gene, CDR1 is DFQATT and CDR2 is SNEGSKA (reference sequence). The CDR3 spans 15 residues. As DNA, the CDR3 is TGCAGTGCTGGGACAGGTCGGGTAGCCCAAAACATTCAGTACTTC. Translation gives CSAGTGRVAQNIQYF.

The count of this clonotype is one. The V and J genes are TRBV28 and TRBJ2-2; D is uncertain. The CDR3 length is 16 residues. The V and J ends lost 7 bases and 0 bases respectively, with 15 bases between them. CDR1 MDHEN and CDR2 SYDVKM come from the germline V gene. CDR3 sequence: CASILGPGPNTGELFF. CDR3 coding DNA: TGTGCCAGCATCCTGGGTCCCGGGCCGAACACCGGGGAGCTGTTTTTT.

The chain couples TRBV4-1 to TRBJ2-3, with 9 bases identical to TRBD1. The CDR3 runs 18 residues. Germline CDR1 MGHRA, CDR2 YSYEKL. Losses at the gene ends were 1 base for V and 1 base for J; bases not matched to a gene: 9. This CDR3 is CASSQVFPRTGGTDTQYF. In DNA form, the CDR3 reads TGCGCCAGCAGCCAAGTGTTTCCCCGGACAGGGGGCACAGATACGCAGTATTTT.

The CDR3 protein is CASRPGQGRYGYTF. CDR3 sequence (DNA): TGTGCCAGCAGACCCGGACAGGGGCGGTATGGCTACACCTTC. This sequence joins TRBV6-1 and TRBJ1-2; 9 positions agree with TRBD1. The CDR3 is 14 amino acids. Trimming cost V 6 bases and J 5 bases; bases outside gene matches: 7. From germline, CDR1 is MNHNS and CDR2 SASEGT.

There are a few counts of this clonotype. The chain uses TRBV10-3 and TRBJ2-1; D is unresolved. CDR3 length equals 16 residues. In germline, CDR1 is ENHRY, CDR2 SYGVKD. V was pared by 0 bases and J by 0 bases, with 9 bases between. The CDR3 is CAISESGGRSYNEQFF. The CDR3 bases are TGTGCCATCAGTGAGTCTGGCGGTCGCTCCTACAATGAGCAGTTCTTC.

This clonotype was picked up a small number of times. This chain connects TRBV28 to TRBJ1-5; D is uncertain. This CDR3 spans 13 amino acids. The germline CDR1 and CDR2 sequences are MDHEN and SYDVKM. Between the trimmed V and J ends, which lost 6 bases and 10 bases, there was a span of 16 bases. Written as DNA, the CDR3 is TGTGCCAGCAGGCAACCTCCCGGACGACCCCAGCATTTT. Translation gives CASRQPPGRPQHF.

This clonotype was recorded only once. V is TRBV20-1 and J is TRBJ2-7; TRBD1 is a possible D gene (5 bases). The germline gives CDR1 DFQATT, CDR2 SNEGSKA (reference sequence). This CDR3 has 14 amino acids. The V end was cut by 3 bases, the J end by 4 bases, with 16 bases between. The CDR3 is CSARGRPAVYEQYF. CDR3 nucleotides: TGCAGTGCTAGGGGGCGGCCCGCGGTATACGAGCAGTACTTC.

This clonotype appeared a few times. The genes are TRBV29-1 and TRBJ2-7; D is possibly TRBD1 (5 bases). This CDR3 is 14 amino acids long. Per the germline V gene, CDR1 is SQVTM and CDR2 is ANQGSEA. Trimming pared 4 bases from V and 0 bases from J, leaving 13 bases between. The CDR3 spells CSVADQGSSYEQYF. CDR3 in DNA: TGCAGCGTTGCTGATCAGGGCTCCTCCTACGAGCAGTACTTC.

This clonotype has more than one count but fewer than ten. This rearrangement joins TRBV5-1 to TRBJ2-5; no clear D. The end of the DNA fits TRBJ2-7 better, so the J call may be wrong. Germline values: CDR1 SGHRS, CDR2 YFSETQ. The CDR3 contains 11 residues. The CDR3 loop reads CASREEHEQYF. The CDR3 coding sequence is TGCGCCAGCAGGGAAGAACACGAGCAGTACTTC.

This chain uses TRBV5-1 with TRBJ1-5; D perhaps matches TRBD1 (5 bases). CDR3 size: 11 residues. Trimming left V 2 bases short and J 12 bases short, with 9 bases between. Germline-derived CDR1 and CDR2 are SGHRS and YFSETQ. CDR3 loop: CASSFDRYQHF. As DNA, the CDR3 is TGCGCCAGCAGCTTCGACAGATACCAGCATTTT.